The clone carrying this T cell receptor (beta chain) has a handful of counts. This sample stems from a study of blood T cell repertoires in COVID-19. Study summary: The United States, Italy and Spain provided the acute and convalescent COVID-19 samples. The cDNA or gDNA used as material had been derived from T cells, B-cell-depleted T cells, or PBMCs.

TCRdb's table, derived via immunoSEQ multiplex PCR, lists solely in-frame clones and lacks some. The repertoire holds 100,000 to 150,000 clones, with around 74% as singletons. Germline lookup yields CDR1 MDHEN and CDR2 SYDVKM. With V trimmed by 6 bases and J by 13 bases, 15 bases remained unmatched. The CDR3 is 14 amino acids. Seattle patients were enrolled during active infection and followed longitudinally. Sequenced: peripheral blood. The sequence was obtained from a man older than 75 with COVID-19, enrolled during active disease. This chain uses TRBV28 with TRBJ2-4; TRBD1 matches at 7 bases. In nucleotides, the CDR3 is TGTGCCAGCAGCTCTCGACAGGGACAAGGCGGGCAGTACTTC. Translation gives CASSSRQGQGGQYF.